The 10 T cell receptor beta chains presented below share a single source sample, sequenced in a study of blood T cell repertoires in COVID-19. Measured with immunoSEQ multiplex PCR; TCRdb has only the in-frame clones, and not every one. The sample contains some 200,000 clones, more than 75% of which appear only once. Specimen: peripheral blood. These receptors originate from a human donor in a cohort sampled during active COVID-19.

The chain is built from TRBV6-5 and TRBJ2-5; D may be TRBD1 (5 bases). Per the germline V gene, CDR1 is MNHEY and CDR2 is SVGAGI. The germline V and J ends were trimmed by 2 bases and 4 bases, with 17 bases remaining between them. The length of the CDR3 is 16 residues. This CDR3 reads CASSYRQGFLGETQYF. DNA of the CDR3: TGTGCCAGCAGTTACCGGCAGGGTTTTTTAGGAGAGACCCAGTACTTC.

The V call is TRBV11-2, the J call TRBJ2-1; 13 bases fit TRBD2. The CDR3 has 19 amino acids. From germline, CDR1 is SGHAT and CDR2 FQNNGV. V lost 6 bases and J lost 4; bases outside the gene matches: 15. CDR3 in amino acids: CASRRGTSGTHSSYNEQFF. The CDR3 DNA reads as TGTGCCAGCAGACGAGGGACTAGCGGGACTCATTCTTCGTACAATGAGCAGTTCTTC.

This rearrangement joins TRBV9 to TRBJ2-5, with D perhaps TRBD1 (5 bases). The CDR3 consists of 15 residues. Trimming cost V 0 bases and J 4 bases, with 13 bases left between them. CDR1 and CDR2 (germline): SGDLS, YYNGEE. In DNA, the CDR3 is TGTGCCAGCAGCGTAGCTGGGGCGGAAGGAGAGACCCAGTACTTC. Encoded protein: CASSVAGAEGETQYF.

The gene calls are TRBV5-1 and TRBJ2-7; a possible D gene is TRBD2 (6 bases). Germline values: CDR1 SGHRS, CDR2 YFSETQ. The V end was cut by 0 bases, the J end by 0 bases, with 10 bases between. The CDR3 spans 15 residues. CDR3 region: CASSLGGRPSYEQYF. The CDR3, as DNA: TGCGCCAGCAGCTTGGGGGGGAGGCCCTCCTACGAGCAGTACTTC.

V usage is TRBV5-1 and J usage is TRBJ1-1; TRBD1 agrees at 7 bases. The V gene end was trimmed by 4 bases and the J gene end by 1 base; junction bases not matched to a gene: 7. The CDR3 is 15 amino acids. From germline, CDR1 is SGHRS and CDR2 YFSETQ. Here the CDR3 reads CASSRYEGANTEAFF. CDR3 coding DNA: TGCGCCAGCAGCCGATACGAGGGGGCGAACACTGAAGCTTTCTTT.

This clone was recorded at least ten times. The V gene is TRBV7-6, the J gene TRBJ1-2, with a possible D match to TRBD1 (5 bases). The V and J ends lost 4 bases and 3 bases respectively, with 15 bases between them. Germline lookup yields CDR1 SGHVS and CDR2 FNYEAQ. There are 15 residues in the CDR3. The CDR3 loop reads CASSSPGGGDYGYTF. The CDR3 coding sequence is TGTGCCAGCAGCTCCCCGGGGGGAGGGGACTATGGCTACACCTTC.

The chain has TRBV7-2 and TRBJ2-1; 11 bases match TRBD2. The V gene end was trimmed by 0 bases and the J gene end by 2 bases; junction bases not matched to a gene: 3. Germline-derived CDR1 and CDR2 are SGHTA and FQGNSA. The CDR3 spans 17 residues. The CDR3 DNA follows: TGTGCCAGCAGCTTAGCGGGGACTAGCGGTGCCTACAATGAGCAGTTCTTC. Translation: CASSLAGTSGAYNEQFF.

The chain links TRBV5-5 to TRBJ1-3; a possible D gene is TRBD1 (5 bases). Germline V gives CDR1 SGHKS, CDR2 YYEKEE (reference sequence). Trimming shortened V by 6 bases and J by 0 bases, and 16 bases separated the two germline ends. The CDR3 extends over 16 amino acids. The CDR3, as DNA: TGTGCCAGCAACGGGGGTCCCGATTTCTCTGGAAACACCATATATTTT. Translation: CASNGGPDFSGNTIYF.

This clone was seen a single time. The chain carries TRBV6-6 and TRBJ1-2; possible D gene TRBD1, 6 bases. This CDR3 contains 13 residues. Germline assignment: CDR1 MNHNY and CDR2 SVGAGI (reference sequence). The V end was cut by 5 bases, the J end by 4 bases, with 11 bases between. CDR3 sequence (DNA): TGTGCCAGCAGTCAAACAGGGCTCTATGGCTACACCTTC. The encoded protein is CASSQTGLYGYTF.

This chain connects TRBV19 to TRBJ1-4, with TRBD1 identical over 8 bases. Germline CDR1 is LNHDA and CDR2 is SQIVND (reference sequence). The CDR3 loop spans 16 amino acids. Unmatched junction bases numbered 11, after V lost 5 bases and J lost 6 bases. The CDR3: CASSSRGGQDYEKLFF. CDR3 nucleotides: TGTGCCAGTAGTTCTCGAGGGGGACAGGACTATGAAAAACTGTTTTTT.